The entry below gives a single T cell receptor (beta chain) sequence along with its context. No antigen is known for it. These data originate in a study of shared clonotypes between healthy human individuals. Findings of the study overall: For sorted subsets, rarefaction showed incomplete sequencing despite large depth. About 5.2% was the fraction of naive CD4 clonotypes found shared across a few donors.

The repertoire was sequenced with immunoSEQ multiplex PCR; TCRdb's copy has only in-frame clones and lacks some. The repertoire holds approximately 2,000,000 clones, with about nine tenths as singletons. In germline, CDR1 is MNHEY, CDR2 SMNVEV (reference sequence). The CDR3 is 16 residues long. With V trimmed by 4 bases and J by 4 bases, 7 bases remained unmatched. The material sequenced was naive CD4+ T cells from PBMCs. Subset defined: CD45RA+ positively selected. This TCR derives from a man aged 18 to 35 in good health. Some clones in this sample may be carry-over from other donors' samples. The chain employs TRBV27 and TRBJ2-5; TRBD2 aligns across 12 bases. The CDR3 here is CASSSRTSGNRETQYF. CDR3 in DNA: TGTGCCAGCAGTTCGCGGACTAGCGGGAATAGAGAGACCCAGTACTTC.